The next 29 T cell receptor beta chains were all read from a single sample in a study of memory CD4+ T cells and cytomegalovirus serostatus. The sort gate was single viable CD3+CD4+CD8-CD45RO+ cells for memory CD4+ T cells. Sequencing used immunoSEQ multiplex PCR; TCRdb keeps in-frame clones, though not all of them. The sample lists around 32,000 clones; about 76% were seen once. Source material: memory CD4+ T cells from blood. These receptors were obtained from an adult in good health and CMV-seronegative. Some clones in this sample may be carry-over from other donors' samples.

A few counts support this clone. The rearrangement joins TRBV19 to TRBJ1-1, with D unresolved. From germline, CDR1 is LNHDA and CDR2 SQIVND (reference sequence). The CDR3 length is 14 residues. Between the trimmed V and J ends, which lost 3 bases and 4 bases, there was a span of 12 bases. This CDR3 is CASSIRFEGTEAFF. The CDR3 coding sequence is TGTGCCAGTAGTATTCGGTTCGAGGGCACTGAAGCTTTCTTT. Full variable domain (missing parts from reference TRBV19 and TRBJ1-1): DGGITQSPKYLFRKEGQNVTLSCEQNLNHDAMYWYRQDPGQGLRLIYYSQIVNDFQKGDIAEGYSVSREKKESFPLTVTSAQKNPTAFYLCASSIRFEGTEAFFGQGTRLTVV.

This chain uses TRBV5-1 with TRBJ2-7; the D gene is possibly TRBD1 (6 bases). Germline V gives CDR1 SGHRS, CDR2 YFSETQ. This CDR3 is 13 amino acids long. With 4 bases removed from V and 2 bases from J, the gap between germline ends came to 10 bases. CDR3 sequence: CASSPRTAYEQYF. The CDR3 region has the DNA TGCGCCAGCAGCCCCAGGACAGCCTACGAGCAGTACTTC.

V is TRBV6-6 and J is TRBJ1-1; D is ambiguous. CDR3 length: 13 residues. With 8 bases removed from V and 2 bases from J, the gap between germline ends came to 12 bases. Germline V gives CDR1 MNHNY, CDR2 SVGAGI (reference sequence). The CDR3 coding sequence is TGTGCCAGCCGACTAGACGGTAACACTGAAGCTTTCTTT. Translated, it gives CASRLDGNTEAFF.

The DNA of the CDR3 is TGCGCCAGCAGCCAAGAATTCAGGGACGAGCAGTACTTC. Protein: CASSQEFRDEQYF. The gene calls are TRBV4-1 and TRBJ2-7, with a weak D call TRBD1 (5 bases). The CDR3 runs 13 residues. Trimming pared 0 bases from V and 5 bases from J, leaving 8 bases between. The germline CDR1 and CDR2 sequences are MGHRA and YSYEKL.

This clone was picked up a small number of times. The DNA of the CDR3 is TGTGCCAGTAGATCCGGTGGGACAGGGCGAGCTTTCTTT. It specifies CASRSGGTGRAFF. The chain is built from TRBV19 and TRBJ1-1, with 9 nucleotides matching TRBD1. J gave up 10 bases and V 6 bases, and 9 bases lay outside the gene matches. Germline V gene lookup returns CDR1 LNHDA and CDR2 SQIVND (reference sequence). The CDR3 totals 13 residues. Combining the CDR3 with reference TRBV19 and TRBJ1-1 gives the whole variable domain DGGITQSPKYLFRKEGQNVTLSCEQNLNHDAMYWYRQDPGQGLRLIYYSQIVNDFQKGDIAEGYSVSREKKESFPLTVTSAQKNPTAFYLCASRSGGTGRAFFGQGTRLTVV.

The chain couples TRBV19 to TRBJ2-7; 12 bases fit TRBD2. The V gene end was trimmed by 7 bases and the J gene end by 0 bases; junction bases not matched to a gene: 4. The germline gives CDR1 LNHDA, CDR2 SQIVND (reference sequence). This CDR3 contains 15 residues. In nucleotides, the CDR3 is TGTGCCAGTACCCAGACTAGCGGGAGCTCCTACGAGCAGTACTTC. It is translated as CASTQTSGSSYEQYF.

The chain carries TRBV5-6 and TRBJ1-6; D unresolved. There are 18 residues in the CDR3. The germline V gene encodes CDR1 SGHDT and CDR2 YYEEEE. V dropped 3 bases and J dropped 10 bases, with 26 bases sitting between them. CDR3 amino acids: CASSSPPTDISPTSPLHF. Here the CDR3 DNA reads TGTGCCAGCAGCTCACCCCCAACCGACATTTCCCCCACGTCACCCCTCCACTTT.

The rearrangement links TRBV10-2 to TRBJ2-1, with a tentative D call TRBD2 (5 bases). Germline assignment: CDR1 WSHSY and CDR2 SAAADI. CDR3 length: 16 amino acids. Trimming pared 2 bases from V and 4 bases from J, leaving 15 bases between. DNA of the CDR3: TGCGCCAGCAGTGAGCCGCTATGGACTGGGTACAATGAGCAGTTCTTC. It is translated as CASSEPLWTGYNEQFF.

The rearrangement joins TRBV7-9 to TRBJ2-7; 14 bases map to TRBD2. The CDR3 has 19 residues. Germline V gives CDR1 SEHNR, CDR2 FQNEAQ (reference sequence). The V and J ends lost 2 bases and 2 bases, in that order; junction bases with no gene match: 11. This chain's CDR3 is CASSLPTGTSGGVPYEQYF. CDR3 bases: TGTGCCAGCAGCTTACCCACCGGGACTAGCGGGGGTGTCCCCTACGAGCAGTACTTC.

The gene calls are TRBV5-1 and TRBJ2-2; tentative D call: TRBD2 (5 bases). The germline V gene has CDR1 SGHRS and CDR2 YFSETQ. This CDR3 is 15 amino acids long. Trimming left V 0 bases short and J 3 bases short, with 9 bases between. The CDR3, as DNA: TGCGCCAGCAGCTTGGCTAGCTTCGACACCGGGGAGCTGTTTTTT. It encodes CASSLASFDTGELFF.

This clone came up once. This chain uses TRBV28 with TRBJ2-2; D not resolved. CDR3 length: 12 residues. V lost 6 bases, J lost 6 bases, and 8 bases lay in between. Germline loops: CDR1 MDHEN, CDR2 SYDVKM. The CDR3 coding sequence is TGTGCCAGCAGAAAACCCCCCGGGGAGCTGTTTTTT. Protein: CASRKPPGELFF.

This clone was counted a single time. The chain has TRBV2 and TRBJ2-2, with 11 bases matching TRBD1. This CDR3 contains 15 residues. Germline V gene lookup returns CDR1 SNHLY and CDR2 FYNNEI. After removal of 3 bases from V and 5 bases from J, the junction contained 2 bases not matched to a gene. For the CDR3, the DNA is TGTGCCAGCAGTGACTGGGACAGGGGGACCGGGGAGCTGTTTTTT. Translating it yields CASSDWDRGTGELFF.

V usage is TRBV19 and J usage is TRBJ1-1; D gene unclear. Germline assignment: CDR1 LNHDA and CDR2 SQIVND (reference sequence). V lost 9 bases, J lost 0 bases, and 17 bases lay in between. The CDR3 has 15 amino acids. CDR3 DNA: TGTGCCAGCACTCGATCCCACAGCATGAACACTGAAGCTTTCTTT. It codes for CASTRSHSMNTEAFF.

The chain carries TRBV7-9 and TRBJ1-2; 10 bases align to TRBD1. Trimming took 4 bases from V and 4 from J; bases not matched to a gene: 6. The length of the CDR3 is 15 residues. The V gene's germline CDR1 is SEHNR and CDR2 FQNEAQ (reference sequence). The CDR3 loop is CASSSGQGIVYGYTF. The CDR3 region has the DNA TGTGCCAGCAGCTCGGGACAGGGGATCGTCTATGGCTACACCTTC.

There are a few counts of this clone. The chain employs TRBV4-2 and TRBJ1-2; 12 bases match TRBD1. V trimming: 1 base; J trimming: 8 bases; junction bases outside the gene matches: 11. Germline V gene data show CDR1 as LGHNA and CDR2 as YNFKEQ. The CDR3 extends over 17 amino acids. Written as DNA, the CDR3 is TGTGCCAGCAGCCAAGTGTTACCCGGGACAGGGGGCGCGGGCTACACCTTC. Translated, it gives CASSQVLPGTGGAGYTF.

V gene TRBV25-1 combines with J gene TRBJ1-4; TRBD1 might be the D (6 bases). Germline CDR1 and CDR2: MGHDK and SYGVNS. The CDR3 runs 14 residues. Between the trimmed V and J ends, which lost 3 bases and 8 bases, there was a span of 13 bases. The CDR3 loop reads CASSDGGAREKLFF. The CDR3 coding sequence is TGTGCCAGCAGTGATGGGGGGGCCCGGGAAAAACTGTTTTTT.

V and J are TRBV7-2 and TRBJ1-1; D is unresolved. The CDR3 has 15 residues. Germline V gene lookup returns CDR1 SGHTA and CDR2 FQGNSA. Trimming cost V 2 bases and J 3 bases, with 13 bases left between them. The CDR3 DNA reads TGTGCCAGCAGCTTATTTGGGATGGGAGACACTGAAGCTTTCTTT. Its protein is CASSLFGMGDTEAFF.

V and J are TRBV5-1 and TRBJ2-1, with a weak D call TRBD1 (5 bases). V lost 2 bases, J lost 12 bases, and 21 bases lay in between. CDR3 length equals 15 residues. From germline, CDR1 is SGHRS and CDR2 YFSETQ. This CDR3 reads CASSFDHGAQTGQFF. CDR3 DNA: TGCGCCAGCAGCTTTGATCATGGGGCCCAGACGGGGCAGTTCTTC. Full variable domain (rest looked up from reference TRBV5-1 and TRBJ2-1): KAGVTQTPRYLIKTRGQQVTLSCSPISGHRSVSWYQQTPGQGLQFLFEYFSETQRNKGNFPGRFSGRQFSNSRSEMNVSTLELGDSALYLCASSFDHGAQTGQFFGPGTRLTVL.

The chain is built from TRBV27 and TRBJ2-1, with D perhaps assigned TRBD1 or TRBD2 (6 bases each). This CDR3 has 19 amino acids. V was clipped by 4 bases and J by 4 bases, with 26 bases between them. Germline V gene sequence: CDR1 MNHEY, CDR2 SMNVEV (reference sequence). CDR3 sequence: CASSSPFPAPGAKYNEQFF. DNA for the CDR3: TGTGCCAGCAGTTCTCCTTTTCCCGCGCCGGGGGCCAAATACAATGAGCAGTTCTTC.

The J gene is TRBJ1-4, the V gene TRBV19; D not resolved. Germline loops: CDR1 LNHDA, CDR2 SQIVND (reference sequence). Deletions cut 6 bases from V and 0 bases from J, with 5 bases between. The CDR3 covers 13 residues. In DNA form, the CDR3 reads TGTGCCAGTAGAGTTGCAACTAATGAAAAACTGTTTTTT. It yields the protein CASRVATNEKLFF.

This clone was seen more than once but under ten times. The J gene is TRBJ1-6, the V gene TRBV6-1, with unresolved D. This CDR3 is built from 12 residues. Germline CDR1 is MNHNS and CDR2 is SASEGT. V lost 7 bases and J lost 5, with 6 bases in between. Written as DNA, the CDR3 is TGTGCCAGCAAGGACCATAATTCACCCCTCCACTTT. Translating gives CASKDHNSPLHF.

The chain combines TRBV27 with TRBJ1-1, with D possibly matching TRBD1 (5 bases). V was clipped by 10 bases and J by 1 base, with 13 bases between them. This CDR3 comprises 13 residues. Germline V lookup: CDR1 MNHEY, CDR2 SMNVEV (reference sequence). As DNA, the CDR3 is TGTGCCATCCCGGGACGGAAGAACACTGAAGCTTTCTTT. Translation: CAIPGRKNTEAFF.

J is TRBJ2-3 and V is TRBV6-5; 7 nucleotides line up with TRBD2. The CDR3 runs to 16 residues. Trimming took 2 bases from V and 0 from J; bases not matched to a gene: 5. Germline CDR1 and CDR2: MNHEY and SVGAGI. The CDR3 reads CASSYGRVTSTDTQYF. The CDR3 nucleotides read TGTGCCAGCAGTTACGGGAGGGTAACTAGCACAGATACGCAGTATTTT.

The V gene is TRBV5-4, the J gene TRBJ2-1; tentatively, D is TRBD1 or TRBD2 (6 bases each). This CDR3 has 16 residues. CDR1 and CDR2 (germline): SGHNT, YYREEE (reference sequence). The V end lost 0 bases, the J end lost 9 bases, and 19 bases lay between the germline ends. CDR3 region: CASSLAVGGRTPEQFF. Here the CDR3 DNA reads TGTGCCAGCAGCTTGGCCGTGGGGGGCAGGACTCCTGAGCAGTTCTTC.

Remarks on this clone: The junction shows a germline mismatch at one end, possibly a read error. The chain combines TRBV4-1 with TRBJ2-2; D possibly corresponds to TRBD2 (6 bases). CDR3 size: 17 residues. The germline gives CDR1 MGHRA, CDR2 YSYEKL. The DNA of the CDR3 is TGCGCCAGCAGACAAGAAGTCCGGGGGAGGTACACCGGGGAGCTGTTTTTT. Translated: CASRQEVRGRYTGELFF.

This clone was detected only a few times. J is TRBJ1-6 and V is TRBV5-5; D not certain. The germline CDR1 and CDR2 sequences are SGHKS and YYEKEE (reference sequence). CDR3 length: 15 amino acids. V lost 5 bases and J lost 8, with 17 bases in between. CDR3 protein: CASSPLGSSDSPLHF. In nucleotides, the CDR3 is TGTGCCAGCAGTCCCCTAGGGAGTAGCGATTCACCCCTCCACTTT. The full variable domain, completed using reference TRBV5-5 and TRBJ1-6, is DAGVTQSPTHLIKTRGQQVTLRCSPISGHKSVSWYQQVLGQGPQFIFQYYEKEERGRGNFPDRFSARQFPNYSSELNVNALLLGDSALYLCASSPLGSSDSPLHFGNGTRLTVT.

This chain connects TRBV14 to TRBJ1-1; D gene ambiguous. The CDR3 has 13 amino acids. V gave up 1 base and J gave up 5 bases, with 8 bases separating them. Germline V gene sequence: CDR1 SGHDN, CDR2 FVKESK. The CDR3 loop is CASSQGRLTEAFF. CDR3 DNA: TGTGCCAGCAGCCAAGGACGGTTGACTGAAGCTTTCTTT.

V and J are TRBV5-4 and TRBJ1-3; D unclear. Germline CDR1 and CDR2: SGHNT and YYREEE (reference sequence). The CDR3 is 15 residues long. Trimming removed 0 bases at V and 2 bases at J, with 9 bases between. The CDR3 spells CASSLGIAAGNTIYF. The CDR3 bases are TGTGCCAGCAGCTTGGGGATTGCTGCTGGAAACACCATATATTTT. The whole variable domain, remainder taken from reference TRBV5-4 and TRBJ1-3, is ETGVTQSPTHLIKTRGQQVTLRCSSQSGHNTVSWYQQALGQGPQFIFQYYREEENGRGNFPPRFSGLQFPNYSSELNVNALELDDSALYLCASSLGIAAGNTIYFGEGSWLTVV.

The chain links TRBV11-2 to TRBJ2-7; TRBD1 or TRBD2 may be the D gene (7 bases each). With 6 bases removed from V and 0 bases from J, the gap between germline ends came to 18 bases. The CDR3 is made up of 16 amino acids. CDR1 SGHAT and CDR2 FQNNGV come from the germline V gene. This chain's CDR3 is CASSPTGGQSSYEQYF. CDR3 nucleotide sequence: TGTGCCAGCAGTCCCACGGGGGGACAGAGCTCCTACGAGCAGTACTTC.